This T cell receptor beta chain was captured in a study of OX40 agonist ivuxolimab in advanced cancers. For context, the study as a whole: Ivuxolimab, which targeted the costimulatory receptor OX40 (CD134), was an agonistic, fully human IgG2 monoclonal antibody. Intravenous ivuxolimab was administered to patients every 2 weeks at six dose levels: 0.01, 0.1, 0.3, 1.5, 3 and 10 mg/kg. Of the 50 or so patients in dose escalation, some 20 had hepatocellular carcinoma, some 15 had melanoma, 9 had renal cell carcinoma and 9 had head and neck cancer. A male proportion of almost 85% and a mean age of approximately 62 years, ranging from about 23 to 79, were recorded for the dose-escalation cohort. Patients were allowed to have had prior anti-PD-1, anti-PD-L1 or anti-CTLA-4 therapy, and approximately 40% of the dose-escalation patients had previously received checkpoint inhibitors. Partial responses occurred in three dose-escalation patients: two with cutaneous melanoma and one with hepatocellular carcinoma. Peripheral TCRbeta sequencing aimed to test whether ivuxolimab altered TCR sequence diversity and caused clonal T-cell expansion. The paper covers the monotherapy dose-escalation part of the phase I ivuxolimab trial, which included N ≈ 57 patients.

Concerning this clone: It lacks a known antigen. The input lacks base qualities; no much larger clone sits a single base away.

The germline V gene gives CDR1 as SGHRS and CDR2 as YFSETQ. The CDR3 has 16 amino acids, counting the end cysteine and phenylalanine. The CDR3 DNA has 48 bases and is translated from base 1. Compared with germline, V lacks 1 base and J lacks 4 bases; bases without a gene match: 5. Patients with a history of autoimmune disease or receiving systemic immunosuppression were excluded from the trial. Peripheral blood for TCR sequencing was collected from all dose cohorts at baseline, on cycle 4 day 1, and on cycle 7 day 1. The samples were drawn from a first-in-human, open-label, multicenter phase I dose-escalation trial of ivuxolimab. Adults with locally advanced or metastatic melanoma, renal cell, hepatocellular, or head and neck squamous cell carcinoma were enrolled in the trial. Before TCR sequencing, CD4+ T cells and CD8+ T cells from peripheral blood were sorted into separate populations. Broad study findings and their caveats: On average, CD8+ T cells showed more expanded clones than CD4+ T cells after ivuxolimab. At doses from 0.1 to 3.0 mg/kg, clonal expansion was seen in both CD4+ and CD8+ blood T cells between baseline and week 6. In the 0.1-3.0 mg/kg groups, partial responders were among the patients with the lowest normalized peripheral clonal expansion, particularly in CD8+ T cells. The antigen specificity of the peripheral T cells that underwent clonal expansion was not determined. Low levels of normalized T-cell clonal expansion were also seen in some patients who did not respond.

Genomic DNA was isolated from the sorted cells so that the TCRbeta CDR3 region could be sequenced. The immunoSEQ Assay was used to sequence the TCRbeta CDR3 regions. This is the immuneACCESS table as TCRdb keeps it, with only in-frame sequences that have V and J called. A part of the clones is gone; compared with another copy, unresolved V genes explain less than half, and the rest is unexplained. Here the sample has about 15,000 clones; 78% occur a single time. The ten largest account for about 26% of the sample. Recombination linked TRBV5-1 to TRBJ2-1, and 10 junction bases match TRBD2. The sequence derives from an adult with an advanced solid tumor such as melanoma, head and neck, liver or kidney cancer. The sample in question was CD4+ or CD8+ T cells sorted from blood, obtained in a trial of the OX40 agonist ivuxolimab. CDR3 reads: CASSLTSGEYYNEQFF. The DNA is TGCGCCAGCAGCTTGACTAGCGGGGAATATTACAATGAGCAGTTCTTC.